Below are 3 T cell receptor beta chains sequenced from a single sample in a study of blood T cell repertoires in COVID-19. Here immunoSEQ multiplex PCR was the method, and the copy in TCRdb shows in-frame clones only, minus some. The sample has over 150,000 clones; approximately 88% are singletons. The sequenced material came from peripheral blood. These TCRs come from a woman aged 60-70 years with acute or convalescent COVID-19.

This sequence joins TRBV4-1 and TRBJ2-7, with a possible D match to TRBD2 (5 bases). Looked up from germline, CDR1 is MGHRA and CDR2 is YSYEKL. Trimming removed 0 bases at V and 1 base at J, with 13 bases between. CDR3 length: 16 residues. CDR3 in amino acids: CASSQDIWRFSYEQYF. DNA of the CDR3: TGCGCCAGCAGCCAAGATATCTGGAGGTTTTCCTACGAGCAGTACTTC.

The chain links TRBV6-2 or TRBV6-3 to TRBJ2-2; 12 bases align to TRBD2. Germline V CDR1 and CDR2: MNHEY, SVGEGT. The V and J ends lost 5 bases and 1 base, in that order; junction bases with no gene match: 2. CDR3 length: 16 amino acids. Here the CDR3 DNA reads TGTGCCAGCAGTAAACTAGCGGGGGGGAACACCGGGGAGCTGTTTTTT. Translated: CASSKLAGGNTGELFF.

This clone was picked up one time. This chain links TRBV19 with TRBJ1-1; no definite D call. V was pared by 6 bases and J by 0 bases, with 8 bases between. The CDR3 is 13 residues long. Germline CDR1 is LNHDA and CDR2 is SQIVND (reference sequence). CDR3 bases: TGTGCCAGTAGCCAACAGATGAACACTGAAGCTTTCTTT. Its protein product is CASSQQMNTEAFF.